This TCR beta chain was identified in a study of glioma-infiltrating T cells. In the study overall: Target coverage was roughly 4.5- to 11-fold for roughly one million blood T cells.

The germline V and J ends were trimmed by 1 base and 3 bases, with 14 bases remaining between them. CDR1 and CDR2 from the germline V gene are MNHEY and SMNVEV (reference sequence). CDR3 length: 16 residues. This clonotype has a count of ten or more. Using RNA template, CDR3s of TCR alpha and beta were amplified with iRepertoire arm-PCR. Tissue mRNA or PBMC total RNA, 100-400 ng, went into one-step reverse transcription and amplification. TCRdb used MiXCR to reprocess the multiplex PCR reads, holding one entry per CDR3 protein. There are about 410,000 distinct CDR3 sequences in the sample; roughly two fifths occur only once, and approximately 12% lies in the top ten.

The clonotype was recovered from a human donor with low-grade glioma or glioblastoma, undergoing nonglioma brain surgery, or in good health (not recorded which). What was sequenced was glioma tissue, nonneoplastic brain tissue, or PBMCs (not recorded which). The J gene is TRBJ2-3, the V gene TRBV27; maybe TRBD1 (5 bases). The CDR3 region is CASSLFPRALTDTQYF. CDR3 sequence (DNA): TGTGCCAGCAGTTTATTTCCCAGGGCCCTGACAGATACGCAGTATTTT.